This T cell receptor beta chain emerged from a study of OX40 agonist ivuxolimab in advanced cancers. About the full investigation: Ivuxolimab was an agonistic, fully human IgG2 monoclonal antibody directed against OX40 (CD134), a costimulatory receptor. Intravenous ivuxolimab was administered to patients every 2 weeks at six dose levels: 0.01, 0.1, 0.3, 1.5, 3 and 10 mg/kg. Among the approximately 50 dose-escalation patients, some 20 had hepatocellular carcinoma, roughly 15 melanoma, 9 renal cell carcinoma and 9 head and neck cancer. In the dose-escalation cohort, 65% to 85% of patients were male, and the mean age was roughly 60 years with a range of roughly 23 to 79. Patients were allowed to have had prior anti-PD-1, anti-PD-L1 or anti-CTLA-4 therapy, and 40% to 45% of the dose-escalation patients had been treated with checkpoint inhibitors. Three dose-escalation patients achieved partial responses, one with hepatocellular carcinoma and two with cutaneous melanoma. The purpose of peripheral TCRbeta sequencing was to test whether ivuxolimab changed TCR sequence diversity and led to clonal T-cell expansion. The monotherapy dose-escalation portion (N ≈ 50 patients) of the phase I ivuxolimab trial is reported in the paper. The paper's findings and limits, for the study overall: After ivuxolimab, more expanded clones were found on average in CD8+ T cells than in CD4+ T cells. At doses of 0.1 to 3.0 mg/kg, clonal expansion of both CD4+ and CD8+ T cells in blood was seen between baseline and week 6. Antigen specificity was not determined for the clonally expanded peripheral T cells. Low levels of normalized T-cell clonal expansion were also seen in some nonresponding patients. In partial responders in the 0.1-3.0 mg/kg groups, normalized peripheral clonal expansion was found to be among the lowest, especially among CD8+ T cells.

Genomic DNA was isolated from the sorted cells so that the TCRbeta CDR3 region could be sequenced. The immunoSEQ Assay was used for sequencing of TCRbeta CDR3 regions. The table comes from immuneACCESS by way of TCRdb, which keeps in-frame sequences with V and J called. Part of the clones is missing from these tables; in studies checked, under half for an unresolved V gene and the rest for unknown reasons. This sample holds tens of thousands of clones; more than 70% were observed only once. The top ten clonotypes cover about 8% of the sample. The CDR3 numbers 14 residues from cysteine through phenylalanine. Left in the record is the CDR3 DNA by itself, 42 bases read in frame from the first base. V is trimmed back by 8 bases and J by 5 bases, and the junction contains 5 bases that no gene match accounts for. Patients with a history of autoimmune disease or receiving systemic immunosuppression were excluded from the trial. Peripheral blood for TCR sequencing was drawn from every dose cohort at baseline, at cycle 4 day 1 and at cycle 7 day 1. The samples were taken from a phase I, first-in-human, multicenter, open-label dose-escalation trial of ivuxolimab. Adults with locally advanced or metastatic head and neck squamous cell, hepatocellular, melanoma or renal cell carcinoma were enrolled in the trial. CD4+ and CD8+ T cells were sorted separately from peripheral blood before TCR sequencing.

Comments on this clone: What antigen it recognizes has not been identified. No much larger clonotype is one base removed from it; base qualities were not supplied.

Sequencing was performed on CD4+ or CD8+ T cells sorted from blood, taken in a trial of the OX40 agonist ivuxolimab. This sequence was found in an adult with an advanced solid tumor such as melanoma, head and neck, liver or kidney cancer. Rearrangement joined TRBV23-1 to TRBJ1-5; 11 junctional bases match TRBD1. TRBV23-1 is an ORF for which the function is uncertain. This receptor has the CDR3 CASPGQGAHQPQHF. The DNA sequence follows: TGCGCCAGCCCCGGACAGGGGGCACATCAGCCCCAGCATTTT.